This T cell receptor beta chain was sequenced for a study of T cell repertoires in cytomegalovirus infection. Study information: Signatures in public TCR beta sequences pointed to both CMV infection and matching HLA type. Study findings and constraints: There were HLA-C-restricted CMV-specific TCR beta clonotypes dominating the ex vivo response. Frequencies of public TCR beta families were cumulated, and this identified carriers of CMV plus the relevant HLA.

TCRdb re-analysed the reads in MiXCR, keeping a single row per CDR3 protein. The profile shows 150,000 to 200,000 distinct CDR3 sequences, under 25% of them singletons. Only a few counts were recorded for this clonotype. Its antigen is unknown. V lost 5 bases to trimming and J lost 2 bases, with 13 bases between them. Per germline, CDR1 MNHEY and CDR2 SMNVEV (reference sequence). The length of the CDR3 is 15 residues. The origin of this receptor is a human donor in good health (CMV status not recorded). Some clones in this sample may be carry-over from other donors' samples. Sequencing used PBMCs. The genes are TRBV27 and TRBJ1-5; perhaps TRBD1 as D (6 bases). The CDR3 here is CASSLSWGRNQPQHF. Written as DNA, the CDR3 is TGTGCCAGCAGTCTCTCATGGGGGCGCAATCAGCCCCAGCATTTT.